These 27 T cell receptor beta chains were sequenced from one sample in a study of CXCR3-negative and CXCR3-positive naive CD8 T cells. Preparation of TRB cDNA libraries relied on 5' RACE carrying UMI labels. TCRdb re-called the 5' RACE reads and catalogs CDR3 proteins one per entry, DNA excluded. The repertoire shows 20,000 to 25,000 distinct CDR3 sequences; the top ten hold about 18%. The sample comprised memory CD8+ T cells from blood. The receptors were gathered from a human donor in good health. Some clones in this sample may be carry-over from other donors' samples.

This rearrangement joins TRBV7-2 to TRBJ1-1; checking the TCRdb D call of TRBD1 is not possible without DNA. CDR3 length: 14 amino acids. Germline CDR1 is SGHTA and CDR2 is FQGNSA. The CDR3 loop is CASSLGQGATEAFF.

The rearrangement links TRBV5-4 to TRBJ2-7. The CDR3 runs 15 residues. Germline assignment: CDR1 SGHNT and CDR2 YYREEE (reference sequence). CDR3 sequence: CASSLGSVFPYEQYF.

The chain couples TRBV7-2 to TRBJ2-2; TCRdb's D call of TRBD1 is untestable without DNA. The CDR3 has 13 residues. Germline CDR1 reads SGHTA; CDR2 reads FQGNSA. This CDR3 reads CASSWGTLGELFF.

This sequence joins TRBV30 and TRBJ2-3; TCRdb picks TRBD1, but there is no DNA to check that call. Germline CDR1 reads GTSNPN; CDR2 reads SVGIG (reference sequence). CDR3 length: 15 residues. The CDR3 sequence: CAWARQGARTDTQYF.

The chain links TRBV29-1 to TRBJ2-5; TCRdb's assignment of TRBD2 cannot be checked, as there is no DNA. The CDR3 consists of 14 residues. Germline V gives CDR1 SQVTM, CDR2 ANQGSEA. The CDR3 loop reads CSVGGTSGGETQYF. The entire variable domain, with the rest obtained from reference TRBV29-1 and TRBJ2-5, is as follows: SAVISQKPSRDICQRGTSLTIQCQVDSQVTMMFWYRQQPGQSLTLIATANQGSEATYESGFVIDKFPISRPNLTFSTLTVSNMSPEDSSIYLCSVGGTSGGETQYFGPGTRLLVL.

V gene TRBV4-1 combines with J gene TRBJ2-2. The CDR3 consists of 14 residues. Germline V gene lookup returns CDR1 MGHRA and CDR2 YSYEKL. CDR3: CASSQNPTTGELFF.

The J gene is TRBJ2-2, the V gene TRBV12-3 or TRBV12-4. This CDR3 is built from 12 residues. CDR3 region: CASSLRAGELFF.

The rearrangement joins TRBV28 to TRBJ2-1; TCRdb's D call, TRBD1, is unchecked because there is no DNA. The CDR3 consists of 14 residues. Germline CDR1 and CDR2: MDHEN and SYDVKM. CDR3 in amino acids: CASTHWGGDNEQFF.

The CDR3 sequence is CASSGGLADNEQFF. This rearrangement joins TRBV5-1 to TRBJ2-1; the TRBD2 assignment by TCRdb is unverifiable without DNA. CDR1 SGHRS and CDR2 YFSETQ come from the germline V gene. The length of the CDR3 is 14 residues.

J is TRBJ2-7 and V is TRBV29-1; TCRdb outputs TRBD1, but without DNA this stays unchecked. The CDR3 has 13 amino acids. CDR1 is SQVTM and CDR2 is ANQGSEA in the germline V gene. The CDR3 here is CSVVGGTGYEQYF.

The CDR3 reads CASSYLRTGSYEQYF. This rearrangement joins TRBV7-2 to TRBJ2-7; TCRdb selects TRBD1, and the lack of DNA leaves this call unchecked. The CDR3 loop spans 15 amino acids. Germline V CDR1 and CDR2: SGHTA, FQGNSA.

The chain links TRBV4-3 to TRBJ2-3. CDR3 length: 15 amino acids. The germline CDR1 and CDR2 sequences are LGHNA and YSLEER. This chain's CDR3 is CASSQVDSYTDTQYF.

The chain couples TRBV29-1 to TRBJ1-2; with no DNA, the TCRdb D assignment of TRBD1 cannot be verified. The CDR3 is made up of 15 amino acids. CDR1 and CDR2 from the germline V gene are SQVTM and ANQGSEA. This CDR3 is CSVEAWGQGHYGYTF.

V usage is TRBV28 and J usage is TRBJ2-5; TCRdb selects TRBD2, and the lack of DNA leaves this call unchecked. This CDR3 contains 14 residues. Germline V CDR1 and CDR2: MDHEN, SYDVKM. The CDR3: CASSLRAGQETQYF.

The V call is TRBV9, the J call TRBJ2-7. The length of the CDR3 is 14 residues. Germline CDR1 reads SGDLS; CDR2 reads YYNGEE. This CDR3 reads CASSPGADSYEQYF.

V and J are TRBV6-5 and TRBJ2-5; the D call of TRBD2 rests on TCRdb alone, since no DNA is present to check it. Germline V lookup: CDR1 MNHEY, CDR2 SVGAGI. The CDR3 consists of 16 residues. This CDR3 is CASNPLAGGLQETQYF.

The CDR3 region is CASSQDQGGVDEQFF. The V and J genes are TRBV4-2 and TRBJ2-1; the TRBD1 assignment by TCRdb is unverifiable without DNA. The germline V gene encodes CDR1 LGHNA and CDR2 YNFKEQ. The CDR3 totals 15 residues.

V and J are TRBV28 and TRBJ2-1; the TRBD2 assignment by TCRdb is unverifiable without DNA. The CDR3 runs 14 residues. In germline, CDR1 is MDHEN, CDR2 SYDVKM. The chain's CDR3 is CASRKRGGYNEQFF.

J is TRBJ2-3 and V is TRBV6-2 or TRBV6-3. CDR1 is MNHEY, CDR2 SVGEGT, per germline. The CDR3 sequence is 12 residues long. CDR3 protein: CASSHTTDTQYF.

This chain joins TRBV6-5 and TRBJ2-1; lacking DNA, the TRBD2 call made by TCRdb goes unchecked. CDR1 is MNHEY and CDR2 is SVGAGI in the germline V gene. The CDR3 sequence is 14 residues long. This CDR3 is CASTTSPEGNEQFF.

V and J are TRBV28 and TRBJ2-1; there is no DNA to check the TCRdb D call of TRBD1. The germline CDR1 and CDR2 sequences are MDHEN and SYDVKM. The CDR3 is 14 residues long. CDR3 amino acids: CASSLRTDWNEQFF.

The chain combines TRBV7-6 with TRBJ2-5; TCRdb's D call, TRBD1, is unchecked because there is no DNA. The CDR3 totals 14 residues. In germline, CDR1 is SGHVS, CDR2 FNYEAQ. This CDR3 reads CASSLDRVEETQYF.

The chain uses TRBV12-3 or TRBV12-4 and TRBJ1-1. The length of the CDR3 is 13 residues. The CDR3 reads CAGGRARNTEAFF.

The chain recombines TRBV7-2 with TRBJ2-7; TCRdb selects TRBD1, and the lack of DNA leaves this call unchecked. The CDR3 is 13 amino acids. Germline V gives CDR1 SGHTA, CDR2 FQGNSA. CDR3 residues: CASSPVAGYEQYF.

The chain combines TRBV7-8 with TRBJ2-7; lacking DNA, the TRBD1 call made by TCRdb goes unchecked. The germline gives CDR1 SGHVS, CDR2 FQNEAQ. There are 14 residues in the CDR3. The CDR3 is CASSLGQGPREQYF.

The V gene is TRBV29-1, the J gene TRBJ1-1; the D call from TCRdb, TRBD1, cannot be confirmed without DNA. CDR1 and CDR2 from the germline V gene are SQVTM and ANQGSEA. The CDR3 is 14 amino acids. CDR3 residues: CSVAGTAGNTEAFF.

This chain connects TRBV29-1 to TRBJ2-7; TCRdb's D call of TRBD1 is untestable without DNA. The CDR3 consists of 15 residues. Germline CDR1 is SQVTM and CDR2 is ANQGSEA. CDR3 in amino acids: CSALGAGQFFYEQYF.